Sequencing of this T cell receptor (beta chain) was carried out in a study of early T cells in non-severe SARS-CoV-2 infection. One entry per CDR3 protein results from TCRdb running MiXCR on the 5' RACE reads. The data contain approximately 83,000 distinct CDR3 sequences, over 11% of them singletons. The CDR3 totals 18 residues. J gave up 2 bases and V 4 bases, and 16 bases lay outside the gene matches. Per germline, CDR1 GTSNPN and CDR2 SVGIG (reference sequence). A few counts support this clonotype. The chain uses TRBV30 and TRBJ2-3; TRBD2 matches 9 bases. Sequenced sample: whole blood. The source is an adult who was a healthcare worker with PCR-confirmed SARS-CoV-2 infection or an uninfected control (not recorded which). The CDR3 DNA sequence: TGTGCCTGGACCCCCCCTACAGGTAGCGGGAGATCCACAGATACGCAGTATTTT. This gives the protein CAWTPPTGSGRSTDTQYF.